These 11 T cell receptor beta chains were all obtained from the same sample, sequenced in a study of cytomegalovirus exposure and HLA in healthy donors. The PCR contained 60 Vbeta and 13 Jbeta primers. The method was immunoSEQ multiplex PCR; TCRdb's version includes in-frame clones alone and lacks a portion of them. The sample records 85,000 to 95,000 clones, about 63% being singletons. The specimen sequenced was PBMCs. All receptors derive from a woman aged 25 to 39 in good health and CMV-seronegative.

The chain couples TRBV11-2 to TRBJ1-4; TRBD1 matches at 9 bases. The CDR3 sequence is 15 residues long. CDR1 is SGHAT and CDR2 is FQNNGV in the germline V gene. Germline trimming cut 5 bases from V and 8 bases from J; bases unmatched to any gene: 9. The CDR3 sequence: CASSTGQGTNEKLFF. DNA of the CDR3: TGTGCCAGCAGCACCGGACAGGGGACGAACGAAAAACTGTTTTTT.

The chain carries TRBV5-4 and TRBJ2-2, with 15 positions matching TRBD2. The length of the CDR3 is 17 residues. Looked up from germline, CDR1 is SGHNT and CDR2 is YYREEE (reference sequence). V lost 4 bases, J lost 7 bases, and 8 bases stayed unmatched. The CDR3 bases are TGTGCCAGCAGCCCGGGGGGACTAGCGGGAGGCAGCGGGGAGCTGTTTTTT. This codes for CASSPGGLAGGSGELFF.

The chain is built from TRBV6-1 and TRBJ1-4; 9 bases align to TRBD1. The CDR3 runs to 14 residues. CDR1 and CDR2 (germline): MNHNS, SASEGT. After removal of 6 bases from V and 8 bases from J, the junction contained 7 bases not matched to a gene. The CDR3 DNA is TGTGCCAGCAGGCAGGGACAGGGTTCCGAAAAACTGTTTTTT. This encodes CASRQGQGSEKLFF.

V usage is TRBV19 and J usage is TRBJ1-2; no reliable D call. The CDR3 sequence is 16 residues long. From germline, CDR1 is LNHDA and CDR2 SQIVND (reference sequence). V lost 3 bases to trimming and J lost 6 bases, with 20 bases between them. CDR3 loop: CASSISISGIPDGYTF. In DNA form, the CDR3 reads TGTGCCAGTAGTATTTCTATATCGGGGATCCCGGATGGCTACACCTTC.

The chain recombines TRBV11-2 with TRBJ1-5; the D is unclear. The length of the CDR3 is 13 residues. Germline lookup yields CDR1 SGHAT and CDR2 FQNNGV. With 2 bases removed from V and 7 bases from J, the gap between germline ends came to 9 bases. CDR3 residues: CASSLSFRQPQHF. The CDR3 region has the DNA TGTGCCAGCAGCTTAAGCTTTAGACAGCCCCAGCATTTT.

The chain recombines TRBV18 with TRBJ2-6; D unclear. The CDR3 runs to 13 residues. In germline, CDR1 is KGHSH, CDR2 LQKENI. Trimming took 11 bases from V and 0 from J, leaving 8 bases between them. CDR3 sequence: CAGTFSGANVLTF. In DNA, the CDR3 is TGTGCCGGCACCTTCTCTGGGGCCAACGTCCTGACTTTC.

V gene TRBV10-3 combines with J gene TRBJ1-5; perhaps TRBD1 as D (5 bases). Per germline, CDR1 ENHRY and CDR2 SYGVKD. The CDR3 length is 16 residues. The V end was cut by 6 bases, the J end by 4 bases, with 19 bases between. CDR3 region: CAISEGAATLNQPQHF. The CDR3 nucleotides read TGTGCCATCAGCGAAGGGGCGGCTACATTAAATCAGCCCCAGCATTTT.

The gene calls are TRBV29-1 and TRBJ2-3; 10 bases agree with TRBD1. Germline V lookup: CDR1 SQVTM, CDR2 ANQGSEA. The CDR3 totals 12 residues. Losses at the gene ends were 8 bases for V and 5 bases for J; bases not matched to a gene: 4. The CDR3 coding sequence is TGCAGCACTGGACAGGGGGGAGATACGCAGTATTTT. Translation gives CSTGQGGDTQYF.

The rearrangement links TRBV6-5 to TRBJ1-2, with D possibly matching TRBD1 (6 bases). The CDR3 loop spans 15 amino acids. The germline CDR1 and CDR2 sequences are MNHEY and SVGAGI. V lost 6 bases, J lost 5 bases, and 19 bases lay in between. The CDR3 is CASSRRHRDVYGYTF. The CDR3 bases are TGTGCCAGCAGCCGCAGACACAGGGACGTTTATGGCTACACCTTC.

The chain combines TRBV28 with TRBJ2-7; weak D call: TRBD1 (7 bases). This CDR3 is built from 17 residues. The germline V and J ends were trimmed by 6 bases and 4 bases, with 25 bases remaining between them. Germline V gene sequence: CDR1 MDHEN, CDR2 SYDVKM. The CDR3 region is CASRTRGGGQRNYEQYF. CDR3 nucleotides: TGTGCCAGCAGAACCCGAGGAGGGGGACAGAGAAATTACGAGCAGTACTTC.

V and J are TRBV30 and TRBJ2-7; 8 nucleotides match TRBD1. Trimming removed 4 bases from V and 3 bases from J; junction bases left unmatched: 8. Germline V gene sequence: CDR1 GTSNPN, CDR2 SVGIG (reference sequence). CDR3 length: 14 residues. CDR3: CAWITKTGDYEQYF. The CDR3 region has the DNA TGTGCCTGGATCACGAAGACAGGGGACTACGAGCAGTACTTC.